Below, 15 T cell receptor beta chains from the same sample are listed, as sequenced in a study of glioma-infiltrating T cells. The iRepertoire nested amplicon-rescue multiplex PCR amplified TCR alpha and beta CDR3s from RNA. TCRdb ran MiXCR on the multiplex PCR reads and lists one entry per CDR3 protein. The sample holds about 89,000 distinct CDR3 sequences; 20% to 25% are singletons and the top ten take approximately 6.7%. The sequencing sample was made of glioma tissue, nonneoplastic brain tissue, or PBMCs (not recorded which). Source of these receptors: a human donor with low-grade glioma or glioblastoma, undergoing nonglioma brain surgery, or in good health (not recorded which).

This clonotype was observed at least ten times. The gene calls are TRBV20-1 and TRBJ2-5; D unresolved. The CDR3 spans 13 residues. Trimming took 2 bases from V and 5 from J, leaving 12 bases between them. Germline CDR1 and CDR2: DFQATT and SNEGSKA (reference sequence). CDR3 coding DNA: TGCAGTGCTAGAATGACAACCATGGAGACCCAGTACTTC. Translated: CSARMTTMETQYF.

This clonotype was recorded many times. This chain uses TRBV2 with TRBJ1-2; no definite D call. The CDR3 has 12 amino acids. The V end was cut by 3 bases, the J end by 5 bases, with 7 bases between. The germline CDR1 and CDR2 sequences are SNHLY and FYNNEI. CDR3 nucleotides: TGTGCCAGCAGTGAGCAGGAGTATGGCTACACCTTC. It specifies CASSEQEYGYTF.

As for this clonotype: A much bigger clone sits one base away, suggesting this may be a read error. The CDR3 loop is CTSSEEGGLAGETQYF. DNA of the CDR3: TGTACCAGCAGTGAAGAGGGAGGACTAGCGGGGGAGACCCAGTACTTC. The chain has TRBV2 and TRBJ2-5; TRBD2 agrees at 12 bases. The CDR3 is 16 amino acids. Germline CDR1 is SNHLY and CDR2 is FYNNEI.

Ten or more counts support this clonotype. The chain is built from TRBV7-8 and TRBJ1-1, with D unclear. V was cut by 2 bases and J by 4 bases, with 11 bases left in between. CDR1 and CDR2 (germline): SGHVS, FQNEAQ. This CDR3 is built from 14 residues. Here the CDR3 reads CASSLTTGGTEAFF. In nucleotides, the CDR3 is TGTGCCAGCAGCTTAACCACGGGCGGCACTGAAGCTTTCTTT.

The rearrangement joins TRBV25-1 to TRBJ2-1; D tentatively fits TRBD1 or TRBD2 (6 bases each). Germline V lookup: CDR1 MGHDK, CDR2 SYGVNS. Deletions cut 1 base from V and 9 bases from J, with 16 bases between. The CDR3 has 15 amino acids. For the CDR3, the DNA is TGTGCCAGCAGTGAATGGGGTGGGGGGCGGAGTGAGCAGTTCTTC. This translates into CASSEWGGGRSEQFF.

This chain uses TRBV29-1 with TRBJ1-2; 7 nucleotides agree with TRBD1. The CDR3 sequence is 14 residues long. The ends lost 6 bases at V and 0 bases at J; junction bases unmatched: 7. Germline V lookup: CDR1 SQVTM, CDR2 ANQGSEA. The DNA for the CDR3 is TGCAGCGTCGGGGACAGTCACCCTAACTATGGCTACACCTTC. Amino acids: CSVGDSHPNYGYTF.

Points on this clonotype: An end of the junction differs from the germline gene, which may be a read error. The genes are TRBV7-9 and TRBJ2-3; 8 bases are shared with TRBD2. The CDR3 length is 14 residues. Germline V gives CDR1 SEHNR, CDR2 FQNEAQ (reference sequence). CDR3: CAGSTRGATDTQYF. CDR3 sequence (DNA): TGTGCCGGCAGCACGCGGGGGGCCACAGATACGCAGTATTTT. Based on the CDR3 plus reference TRBV7-9 and TRBJ2-3, the full variable domain is DTGVSQNPRHKITKRGQNVTFRCDPISEHNRLYWYRQTLGQGPEFLTYFQNEAQLEKSRLLSDRFSAERPKGSFSTLEIQRTEQGDSAMYLCAGSTRGATDTQYFGPGTRLTVL.

This clonotype was counted at least ten times. The chain carries TRBV6-1 and TRBJ1-5; D not certain. Germline values: CDR1 MNHNS, CDR2 SASEGT. V lost 8 bases to trimming and J lost 5 bases, with 10 bases between them. The CDR3 consists of 12 residues. The CDR3 DNA reads as TGTGCCAGCGGAGGCGGGTATCAGCCCCAGCATTTT. Protein sequence: CASGGGYQPQHF.

This clonotype was counted at least ten times. The V gene is TRBV11-2, the J gene TRBJ1-1; maybe TRBD1 (6 bases). V dropped 5 bases and J dropped 2 bases, with 18 bases sitting between them. This CDR3 has 16 residues. CDR1 and CDR2 from the germline V gene are SGHAT and FQNNGV. The CDR3 DNA reads TGTGCCAGCAGCCATGGGTCGGGGGGGACAAACACTGAAGCTTTCTTT. It translates to CASSHGSGGTNTEAFF.

The chain links TRBV6-2 or TRBV6-3 to TRBJ1-6; tentative D call: TRBD1 (5 bases). Germline assignment: CDR1 MNHEY and CDR2 SVGEGT. The CDR3 sequence is 16 residues long. The CDR3 sequence: CVSSWGRRALYSPLHF. The CDR3 nucleotides are TGTGTTAGCAGTTGGGGACGCAGGGCTCTTTATTCACCCCTCCACTTT.

This clonotype came up a few times. The chain uses TRBV19 and TRBJ2-6; D remains unclear. The CDR3 contains 17 residues. V lost 8 bases and J lost 0, with 17 bases in between. The germline V gene encodes CDR1 LNHDA and CDR2 SQIVND (reference sequence). The CDR3 nucleotides are TGTGCCAGTGGTAACGGAGCCGCCGCCTCTGGGGCCAACGTCCTGACTTTC. It specifies CASGNGAAASGANVLTF.

This clonotype was seen more than once but under ten times. This chain joins TRBV10-2 and TRBJ2-5; D remains ambiguous. The CDR3 loop spans 14 amino acids. Germline V gene sequence: CDR1 WSHSY, CDR2 SAAADI. V lost 0 bases, J lost 4 bases, and 9 bases lay in between. This chain's CDR3 is CASSESGLGETQYF. CDR3 in DNA: TGCGCCAGCAGTGAGTCAGGGCTTGGAGAGACCCAGTACTTC.

This clonotype showed up many times. The CDR3 here is CASSQGREETQYF. In DNA, the CDR3 is TGTGCCAGCAGCCAAGGGCGGGAAGAGACCCAGTACTTC. The V gene is TRBV4-2, the J gene TRBJ2-5; TRBD2 is a possible D gene (5 bases). V was shortened by 1 base and J by 3 bases, with 6 bases between the two germline ends. CDR1 is LGHNA and CDR2 is YNFKEQ in the germline V gene. This CDR3 contains 13 residues.

This clonotype was observed at least ten times. The rearrangement joins TRBV19 to TRBJ2-7; the D is unclear. From germline, CDR1 is LNHDA and CDR2 SQIVND (reference sequence). This CDR3 is built from 14 residues. The ends were cut back, 4 bases at V and 3 bases at J, with 13 bases in the middle. CDR3 sequence: CASSTEDGYYEQYF. The DNA of the CDR3 is TGTGCCAGTAGTACAGAAGACGGATACTACGAGCAGTACTTC.

This clonotype was seen many times. The gene calls are TRBV7-8 and TRBJ1-4, with TRBD1 identical over 9 bases. This CDR3 has 14 residues. Germline V CDR1 and CDR2: SGHVS, FQNEAQ. Germline trimming cut 6 bases from V and 5 bases from J; bases unmatched to any gene: 4. The CDR3 region is CASSFGQGNEKLFF. Here the CDR3 DNA reads TGTGCCAGCAGTTTTGGACAGGGGAATGAAAAACTGTTTTTT.